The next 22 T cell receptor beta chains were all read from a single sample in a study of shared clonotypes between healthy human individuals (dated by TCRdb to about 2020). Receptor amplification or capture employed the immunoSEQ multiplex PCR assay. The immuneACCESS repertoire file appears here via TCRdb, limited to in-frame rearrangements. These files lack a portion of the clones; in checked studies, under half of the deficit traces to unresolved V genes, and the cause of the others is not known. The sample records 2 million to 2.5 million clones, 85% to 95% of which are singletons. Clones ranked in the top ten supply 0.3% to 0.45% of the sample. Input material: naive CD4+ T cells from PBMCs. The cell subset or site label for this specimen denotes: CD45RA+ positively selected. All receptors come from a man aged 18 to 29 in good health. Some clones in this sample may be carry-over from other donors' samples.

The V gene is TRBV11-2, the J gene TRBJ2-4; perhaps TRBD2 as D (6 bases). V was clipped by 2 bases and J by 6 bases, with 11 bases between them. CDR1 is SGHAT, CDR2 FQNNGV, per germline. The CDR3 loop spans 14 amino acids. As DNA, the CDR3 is TGTGCCAGCAGCTTAACTAGCATGGCAAACATTCAGTACTTC. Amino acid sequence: CASSLTSMANIQYF.

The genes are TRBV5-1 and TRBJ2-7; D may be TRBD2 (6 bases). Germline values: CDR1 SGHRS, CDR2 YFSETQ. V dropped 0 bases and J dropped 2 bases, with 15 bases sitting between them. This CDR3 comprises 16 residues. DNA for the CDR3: TGCGCCAGCAGCTTGGGGGAGGCCGGACGACCCTACGAGCAGTACTTC. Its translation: CASSLGEAGRPYEQYF.

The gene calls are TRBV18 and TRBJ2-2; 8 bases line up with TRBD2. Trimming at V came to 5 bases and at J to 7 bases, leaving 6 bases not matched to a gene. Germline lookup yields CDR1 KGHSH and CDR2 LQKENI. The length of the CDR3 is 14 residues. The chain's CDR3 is CASSVAGKDGELFF. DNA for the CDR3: TGTGCCAGCTCAGTAGCGGGAAAGGACGGGGAGCTGTTTTTT.

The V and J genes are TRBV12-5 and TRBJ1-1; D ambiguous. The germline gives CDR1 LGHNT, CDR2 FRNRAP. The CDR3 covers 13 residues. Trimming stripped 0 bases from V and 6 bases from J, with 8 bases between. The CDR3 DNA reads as TGTGCTAGTGGTTTGGTACCTGGGGCTGAAGCTTTCTTT. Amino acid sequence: CASGLVPGAEAFF.

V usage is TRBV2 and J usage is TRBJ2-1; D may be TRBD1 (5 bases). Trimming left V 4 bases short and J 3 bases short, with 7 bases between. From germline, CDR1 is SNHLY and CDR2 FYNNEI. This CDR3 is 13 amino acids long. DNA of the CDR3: TGTGCCAGCAGTGGGGGCAGCTACAATGAGCAGTTCTTC. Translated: CASSGGSYNEQFF.

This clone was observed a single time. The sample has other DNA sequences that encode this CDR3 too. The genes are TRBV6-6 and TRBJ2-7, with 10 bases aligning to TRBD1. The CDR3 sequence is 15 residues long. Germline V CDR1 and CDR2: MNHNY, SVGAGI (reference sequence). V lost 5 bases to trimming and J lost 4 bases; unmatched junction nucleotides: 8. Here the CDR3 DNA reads TGTGCCAGCAGTAAACCGGGACAGGGGATTTACGAGCAGTACTTC. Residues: CASSKPGQGIYEQYF.

CDR3 residues: CASSLPGRTAYEQYF. CDR3 bases: TGTGCCAGCAGTCTCCCGGGGAGGACAGCCTACGAGCAGTACTTC. The chain joins TRBV27 to TRBJ2-7; possibly TRBD1 or TRBD2 for D (6 bases each). With 5 bases removed from V and 2 bases from J, the gap between germline ends came to 16 bases. Germline CDR1 is MNHEY and CDR2 is SMNVEV (reference sequence). This CDR3 has 15 amino acids.

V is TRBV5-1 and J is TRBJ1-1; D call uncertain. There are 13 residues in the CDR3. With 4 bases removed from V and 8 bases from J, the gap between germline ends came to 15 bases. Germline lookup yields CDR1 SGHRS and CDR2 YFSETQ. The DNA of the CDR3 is TGCGCCAGCAGCCCAAGCCCCAATCTGGAAGCTTTCTTT. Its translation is CASSPSPNLEAFF.

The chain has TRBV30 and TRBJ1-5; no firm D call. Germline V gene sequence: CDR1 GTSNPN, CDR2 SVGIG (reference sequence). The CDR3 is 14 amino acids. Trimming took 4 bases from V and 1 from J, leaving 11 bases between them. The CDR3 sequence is CAWTSGGSNQPQHF. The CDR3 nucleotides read TGTGCCTGGACCTCAGGAGGGAGCAATCAGCCCCAGCATTTT.

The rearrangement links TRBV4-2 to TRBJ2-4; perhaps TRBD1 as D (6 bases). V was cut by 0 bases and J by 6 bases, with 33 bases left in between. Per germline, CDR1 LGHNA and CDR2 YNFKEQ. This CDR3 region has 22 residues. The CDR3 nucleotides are TGTGCCAGCAGCCAAGAAGCAATAGATTCTCCGGCTAGGGGGACCCCGAGAAACATTCAGTACTTC. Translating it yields CASSQEAIDSPARGTPRNIQYF.

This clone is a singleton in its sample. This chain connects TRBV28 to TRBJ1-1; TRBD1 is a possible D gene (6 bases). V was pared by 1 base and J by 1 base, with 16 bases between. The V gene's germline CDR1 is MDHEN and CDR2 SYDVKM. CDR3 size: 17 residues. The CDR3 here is CASSLFRTANRNTEAFF. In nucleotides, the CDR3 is TGTGCCAGCAGTTTATTTAGGACAGCCAACAGGAACACTGAAGCTTTCTTT. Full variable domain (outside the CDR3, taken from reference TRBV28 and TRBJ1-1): DVKVTQSSRYLVKRTGEKVFLECVQDMDHENMFWYRQDPGLGLRLIYFSYDVKMKEKGDIPEGYSVSREKKERFSLILESASTNQTSMYLCASSLFRTANRNTEAFFGQGTRLTVV.

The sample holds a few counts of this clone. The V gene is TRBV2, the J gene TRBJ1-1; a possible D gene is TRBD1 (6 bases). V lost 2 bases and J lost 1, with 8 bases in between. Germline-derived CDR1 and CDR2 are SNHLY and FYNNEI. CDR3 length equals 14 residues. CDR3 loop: CASSERGGNTEAFF. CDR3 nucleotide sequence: TGTGCCAGCAGTGAAAGGGGGGGGAACACTGAAGCTTTCTTT.

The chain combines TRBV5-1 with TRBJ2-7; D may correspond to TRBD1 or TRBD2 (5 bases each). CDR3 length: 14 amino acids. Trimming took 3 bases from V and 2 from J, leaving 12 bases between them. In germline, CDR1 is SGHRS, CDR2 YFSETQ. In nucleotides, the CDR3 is TGCGCCAGCAGCTGGGACGGGGCCGCCTACGAGCAGTACTTC. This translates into CASSWDGAAYEQYF.

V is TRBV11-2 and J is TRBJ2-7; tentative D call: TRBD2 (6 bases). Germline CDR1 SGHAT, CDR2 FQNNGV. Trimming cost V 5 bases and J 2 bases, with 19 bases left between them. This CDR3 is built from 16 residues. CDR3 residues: CASSPRERAGPYEQYF. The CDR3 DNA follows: TGTGCCAGCAGCCCTAGGGAGCGGGCCGGACCCTACGAGCAGTACTTC.

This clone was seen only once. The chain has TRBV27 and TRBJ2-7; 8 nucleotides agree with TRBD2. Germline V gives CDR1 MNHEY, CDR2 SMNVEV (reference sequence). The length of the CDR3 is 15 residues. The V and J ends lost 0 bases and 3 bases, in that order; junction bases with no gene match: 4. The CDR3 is CASSLSLGLGYEQYF. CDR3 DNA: TGTGCCAGCAGTTTATCCCTGGGACTAGGCTACGAGCAGTACTTC.

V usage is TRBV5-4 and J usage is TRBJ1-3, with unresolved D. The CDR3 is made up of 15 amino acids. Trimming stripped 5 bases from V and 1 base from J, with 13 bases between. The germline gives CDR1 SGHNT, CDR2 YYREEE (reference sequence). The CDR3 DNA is TGTGCCAGCAGTTCGACAAAAAATTCTGGAAACACCATATATTTT. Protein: CASSSTKNSGNTIYF. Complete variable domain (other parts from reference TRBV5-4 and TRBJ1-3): ETGVTQSPTHLIKTRGQQVTLRCSSQSGHNTVSWYQQALGQGPQFIFQYYREEENGRGNFPPRFSGLQFPNYSSELNVNALELDDSALYLCASSSTKNSGNTIYFGEGSWLTVV.

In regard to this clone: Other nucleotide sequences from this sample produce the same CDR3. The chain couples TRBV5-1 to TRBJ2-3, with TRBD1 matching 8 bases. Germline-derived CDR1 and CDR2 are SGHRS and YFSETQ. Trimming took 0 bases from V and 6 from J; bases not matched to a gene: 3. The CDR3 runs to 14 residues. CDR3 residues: CASSLGQGADTQYF. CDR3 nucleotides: TGCGCCAGCAGCTTGGGCCAGGGGGCTGATACGCAGTATTTT. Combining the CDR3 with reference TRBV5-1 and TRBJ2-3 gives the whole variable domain KAGVTQTPRYLIKTRGQQVTLSCSPISGHRSVSWYQQTPGQGLQFLFEYFSETQRNKGNFPGRFSGRQFSNSRSEMNVSTLELGDSALYLCASSLGQGADTQYFGPGTRLTVL.

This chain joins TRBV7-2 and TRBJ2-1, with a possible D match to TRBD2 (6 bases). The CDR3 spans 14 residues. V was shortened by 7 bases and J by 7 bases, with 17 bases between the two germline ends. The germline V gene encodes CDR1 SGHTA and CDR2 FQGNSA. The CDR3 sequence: CASTPDWGVNEQFF. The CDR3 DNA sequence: TGTGCCAGCACCCCCGACTGGGGGGTTAATGAGCAGTTCTTC.

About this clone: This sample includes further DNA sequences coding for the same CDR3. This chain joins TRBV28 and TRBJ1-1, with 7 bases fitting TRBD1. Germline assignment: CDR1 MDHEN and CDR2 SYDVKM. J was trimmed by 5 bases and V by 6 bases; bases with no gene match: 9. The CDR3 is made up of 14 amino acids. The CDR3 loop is CASRPGQVGTEAFF. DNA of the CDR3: TGTGCCAGCAGACCCGGACAGGTCGGGACTGAAGCTTTCTTT.

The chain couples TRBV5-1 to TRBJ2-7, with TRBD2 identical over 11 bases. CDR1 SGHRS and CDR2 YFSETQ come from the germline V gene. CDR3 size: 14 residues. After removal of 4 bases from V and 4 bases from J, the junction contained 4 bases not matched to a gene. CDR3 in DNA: TGCGCCAGCAGCGCGACTAGCGGGAATTACGAGCAGTACTTC. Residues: CASSATSGNYEQYF.

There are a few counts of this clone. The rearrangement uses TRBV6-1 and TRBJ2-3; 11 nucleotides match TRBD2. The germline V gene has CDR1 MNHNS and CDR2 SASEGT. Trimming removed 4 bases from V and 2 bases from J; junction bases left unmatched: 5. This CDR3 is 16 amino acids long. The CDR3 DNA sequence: TGTGCCAGCAGTGCCGGGACTAGCGGTCCCACAGATACGCAGTATTTT. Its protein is CASSAGTSGPTDTQYF.

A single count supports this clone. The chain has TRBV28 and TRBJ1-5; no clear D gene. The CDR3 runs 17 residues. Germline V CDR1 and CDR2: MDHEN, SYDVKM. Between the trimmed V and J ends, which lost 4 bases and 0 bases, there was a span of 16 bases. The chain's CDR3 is CASSSATWKDSNQPQHF. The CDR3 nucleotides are TGTGCCAGCAGTTCGGCCACGTGGAAAGATAGCAATCAGCCCCAGCATTTT.